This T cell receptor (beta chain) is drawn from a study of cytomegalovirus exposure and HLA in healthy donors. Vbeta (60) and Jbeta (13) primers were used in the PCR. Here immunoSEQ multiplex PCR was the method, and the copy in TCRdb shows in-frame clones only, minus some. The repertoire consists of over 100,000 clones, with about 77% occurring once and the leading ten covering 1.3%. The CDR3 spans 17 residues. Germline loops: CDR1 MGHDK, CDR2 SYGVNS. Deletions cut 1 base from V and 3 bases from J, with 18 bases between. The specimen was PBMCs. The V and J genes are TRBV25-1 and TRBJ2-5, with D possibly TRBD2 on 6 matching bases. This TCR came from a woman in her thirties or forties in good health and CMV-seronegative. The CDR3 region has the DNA TGTGCCAGCAGTGAATTAGTGGGGGGACTCGTCAAAGAGACCCAGTACTTC. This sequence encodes CASSELVGGLVKETQYF.